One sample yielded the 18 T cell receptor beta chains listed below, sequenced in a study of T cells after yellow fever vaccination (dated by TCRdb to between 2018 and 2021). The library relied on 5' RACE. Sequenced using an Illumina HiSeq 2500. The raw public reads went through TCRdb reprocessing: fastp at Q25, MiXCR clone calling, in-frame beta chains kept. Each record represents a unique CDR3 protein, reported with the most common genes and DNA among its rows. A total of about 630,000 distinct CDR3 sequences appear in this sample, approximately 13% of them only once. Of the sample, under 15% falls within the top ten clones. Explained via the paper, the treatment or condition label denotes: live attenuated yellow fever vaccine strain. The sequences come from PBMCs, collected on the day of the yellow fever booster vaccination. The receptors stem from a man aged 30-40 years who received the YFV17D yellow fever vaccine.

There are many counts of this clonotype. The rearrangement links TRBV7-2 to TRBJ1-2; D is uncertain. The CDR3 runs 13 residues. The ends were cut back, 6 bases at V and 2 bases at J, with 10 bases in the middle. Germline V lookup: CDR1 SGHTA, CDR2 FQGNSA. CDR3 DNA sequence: TGTGCCAGCAGTTCGCAGAACAACTATGGCTACACCTTC. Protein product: CASSSQNNYGYTF.

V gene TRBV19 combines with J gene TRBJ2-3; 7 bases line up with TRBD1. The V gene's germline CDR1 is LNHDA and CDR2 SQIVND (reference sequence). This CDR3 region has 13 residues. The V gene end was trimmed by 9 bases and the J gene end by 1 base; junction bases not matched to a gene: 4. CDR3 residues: CASTQGGTDTQYF. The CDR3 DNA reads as TGTGCCAGCACTCAGGGGGGCACAGATACGCAGTATTTT.

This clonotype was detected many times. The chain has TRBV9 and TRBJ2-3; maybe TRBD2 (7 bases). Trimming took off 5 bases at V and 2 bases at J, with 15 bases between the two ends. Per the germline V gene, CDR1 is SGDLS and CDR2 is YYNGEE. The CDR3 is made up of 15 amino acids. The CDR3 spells CASSEGGISTDTQYF. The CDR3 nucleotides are TGTGCCAGCAGTGAGGGGGGGATCTCCACAGATACGCAGTATTTT.

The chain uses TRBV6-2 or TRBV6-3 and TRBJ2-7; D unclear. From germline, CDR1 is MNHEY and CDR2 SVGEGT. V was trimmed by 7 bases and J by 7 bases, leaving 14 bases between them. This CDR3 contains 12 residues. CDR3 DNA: TGTGCCAGCACCCTCCCGGGCACGGAGCAGTACTTC. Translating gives CASTLPGTEQYF.

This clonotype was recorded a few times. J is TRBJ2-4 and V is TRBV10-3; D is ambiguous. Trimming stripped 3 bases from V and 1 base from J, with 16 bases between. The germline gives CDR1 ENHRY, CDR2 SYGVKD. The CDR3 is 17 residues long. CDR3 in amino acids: CAISDPVAPDAKNIQYF. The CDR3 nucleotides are TGTGCCATCAGTGACCCTGTTGCACCAGACGCCAAAAACATTCAGTACTTC.

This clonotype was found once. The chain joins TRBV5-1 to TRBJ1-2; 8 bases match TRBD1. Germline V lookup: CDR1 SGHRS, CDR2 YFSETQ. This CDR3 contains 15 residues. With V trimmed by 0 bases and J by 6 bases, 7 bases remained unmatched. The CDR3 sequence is CASSLATDRGDGYTF. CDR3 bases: TGCGCCAGCAGCTTGGCCACCGACAGGGGAGATGGCTACACCTTC.

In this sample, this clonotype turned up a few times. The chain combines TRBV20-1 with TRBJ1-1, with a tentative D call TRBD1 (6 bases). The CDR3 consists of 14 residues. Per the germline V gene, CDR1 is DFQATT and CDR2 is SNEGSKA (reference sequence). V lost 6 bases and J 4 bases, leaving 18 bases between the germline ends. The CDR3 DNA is TGCAGTGCCGACGAGCGGGCAGGGGTCACTGAAGCTTTCTTT. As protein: CSADERAGVTEAFF.

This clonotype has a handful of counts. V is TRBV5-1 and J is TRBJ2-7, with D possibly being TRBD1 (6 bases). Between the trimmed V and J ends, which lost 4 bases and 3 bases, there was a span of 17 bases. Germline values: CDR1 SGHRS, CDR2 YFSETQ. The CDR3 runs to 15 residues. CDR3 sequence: CASSPGALINYEQYF. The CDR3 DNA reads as TGCGCCAGCAGCCCAGGGGCACTTATTAACTACGAGCAGTACTTC.

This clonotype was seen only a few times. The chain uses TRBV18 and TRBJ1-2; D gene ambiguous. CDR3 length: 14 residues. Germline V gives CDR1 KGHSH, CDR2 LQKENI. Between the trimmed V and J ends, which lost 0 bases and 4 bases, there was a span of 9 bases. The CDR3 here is CASSPPADTYGYTF. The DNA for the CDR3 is TGTGCCAGCTCACCACCGGCAGATACCTATGGCTACACCTTC.

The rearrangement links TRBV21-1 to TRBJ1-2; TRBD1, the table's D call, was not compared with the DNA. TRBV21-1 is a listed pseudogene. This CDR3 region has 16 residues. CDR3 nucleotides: TGTGCCAGCAGCAAATCCTACCCCGACAGGGGCAATGGCTACACCTTC. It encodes CASSKSYPDRGNGYTF.

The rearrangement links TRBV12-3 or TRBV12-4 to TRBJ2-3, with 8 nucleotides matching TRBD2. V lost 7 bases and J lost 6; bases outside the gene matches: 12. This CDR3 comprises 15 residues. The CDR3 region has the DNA TGTGCCAGCACCGAGAGGCAGCGGGAGAGTGATACGCAGTATTTT. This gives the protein CASTERQRESDTQYF.

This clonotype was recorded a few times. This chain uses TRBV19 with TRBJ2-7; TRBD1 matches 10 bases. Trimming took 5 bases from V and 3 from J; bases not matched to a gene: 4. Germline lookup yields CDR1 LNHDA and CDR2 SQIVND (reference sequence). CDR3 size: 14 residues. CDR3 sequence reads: CASSDRDRGYEQYF. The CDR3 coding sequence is TGTGCCAGTAGTGACCGGGACAGGGGCTACGAGCAGTACTTC.

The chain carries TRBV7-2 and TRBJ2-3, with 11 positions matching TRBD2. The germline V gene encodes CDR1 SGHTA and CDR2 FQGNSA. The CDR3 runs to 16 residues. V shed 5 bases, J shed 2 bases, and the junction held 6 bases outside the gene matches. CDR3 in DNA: TGTGCCAGCAGCCCTATTAGCGGGGGGGTCACAGATACGCAGTATTTT. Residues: CASSPISGGVTDTQYF.

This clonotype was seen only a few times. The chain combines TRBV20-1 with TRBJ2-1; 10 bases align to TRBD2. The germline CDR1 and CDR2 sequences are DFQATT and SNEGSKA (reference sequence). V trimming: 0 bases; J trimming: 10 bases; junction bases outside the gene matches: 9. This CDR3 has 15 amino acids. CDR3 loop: CSARDPLAGPGEQFF. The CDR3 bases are TGCAGTGCTAGAGATCCACTAGCGGGACCCGGGGAGCAGTTCTTC.

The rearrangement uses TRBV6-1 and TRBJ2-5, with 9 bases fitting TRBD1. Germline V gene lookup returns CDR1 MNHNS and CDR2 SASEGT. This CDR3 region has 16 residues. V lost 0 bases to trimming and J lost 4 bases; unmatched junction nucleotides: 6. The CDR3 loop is CASSEAGTGWGETQYF. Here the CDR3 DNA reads TGTGCCAGCAGTGAAGCGGGGACAGGGTGGGGAGAGACCCAGTACTTC.

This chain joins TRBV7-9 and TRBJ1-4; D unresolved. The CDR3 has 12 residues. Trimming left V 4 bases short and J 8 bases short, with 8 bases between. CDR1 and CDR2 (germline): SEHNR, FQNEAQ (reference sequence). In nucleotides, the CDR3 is TGTGCCAGCAGCTCTTCCCTCGAAAAACTGTTTTTT. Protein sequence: CASSSSLEKLFF.

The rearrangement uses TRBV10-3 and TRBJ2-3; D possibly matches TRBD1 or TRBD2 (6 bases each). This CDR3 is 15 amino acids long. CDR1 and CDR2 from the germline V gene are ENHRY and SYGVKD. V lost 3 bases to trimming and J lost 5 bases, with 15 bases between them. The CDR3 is CAISDGGARGDTQYF. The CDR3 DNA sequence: TGTGCCATCAGTGACGGGGGAGCCAGGGGAGATACGCAGTATTTT.

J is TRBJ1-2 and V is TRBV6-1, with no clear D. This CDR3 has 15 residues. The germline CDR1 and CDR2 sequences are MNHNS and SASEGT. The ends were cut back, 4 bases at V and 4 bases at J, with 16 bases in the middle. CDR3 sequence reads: CASSVLQPLGYGYTF. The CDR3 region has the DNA TGTGCCAGCAGTGTGTTGCAACCCTTGGGCTATGGCTACACCTTC.